This T cell receptor beta chain originates from a study of identical twins. The study's findings and limits: Invariant cells of the MAIT and iNKT types might have partly distorted the zero-insertion analyses. While abundant cord blood beta clonotypes carried fewer insertions, memory repertoires showed no such pattern.

Addition of a universal primer site occurred through template switching, and cDNA carried unique molecular identifiers. TCRdb analysed the 5' RACE reads with MiXCR anew, one entry per CDR3 protein. The table has 300,000 to 350,000 distinct CDR3 sequences, 9% to 15% seen once. Remarks on this clonotype: The antigen is undetermined.

Germline CDR1 reads MNHEY; CDR2 reads SVGAGI. This CDR3 region has 12 residues. Trimming removed 7 bases from V and 6 bases from J, with 9 bases in between. These data were likewise used in another study, on yellow fever vaccine responses in identical twins. According to that study: Twin vaccine T cell responses reportedly seemed partly convergent, partly personalized.

The sequence was obtained from a woman under 30 in good health. The rearrangement uses TRBV6-5 and TRBJ2-2, with D hard to call. The specimen sequenced was CD8+ T cells sorted from blood. The CDR3 nucleotides are TGTGCCAGCAACATCTACCCCGGGGAGCTGTTTTTT. Its translation: CASNIYPGELFF.